This T cell receptor beta chain was obtained from a study of T cells after yellow fever vaccination. Whole-study results and caveats: The booster saw the reappearance of most primary-vaccination clones (roughly 95% CD4, around 88% CD8).

TCRdb fed the 5' RACE reads into MiXCR, producing one record per CDR3 protein. The data contain over 130,000 distinct CDR3 sequences, 7.7% of them seen just once; the ten biggest clones take up under 0.95%. The sample holds many counts of this clonotype. Its antigen is not identified. The receptor's source is a man aged 25 to 40 who received the YFV17D yellow fever vaccine. The material sequenced was CD4+ T cells sorted from PBMCs, taken 5 days after the yellow fever booster vaccination.

Written as DNA, the CDR3 is TGCGCCAGCAGCCCACAGGGGGCAGATCTTACAGATACGCAGTATTTT. Translating gives CASSPQGADLTDTQYF. The V gene is TRBV4-3, the J gene TRBJ2-3; 9 bases map to TRBD1. Trimming at V came to 4 bases and at J to 3 bases, leaving 8 bases not matched to a gene. Per germline, CDR1 LGHNA and CDR2 YSLEER. CDR3 length: 16 amino acids.